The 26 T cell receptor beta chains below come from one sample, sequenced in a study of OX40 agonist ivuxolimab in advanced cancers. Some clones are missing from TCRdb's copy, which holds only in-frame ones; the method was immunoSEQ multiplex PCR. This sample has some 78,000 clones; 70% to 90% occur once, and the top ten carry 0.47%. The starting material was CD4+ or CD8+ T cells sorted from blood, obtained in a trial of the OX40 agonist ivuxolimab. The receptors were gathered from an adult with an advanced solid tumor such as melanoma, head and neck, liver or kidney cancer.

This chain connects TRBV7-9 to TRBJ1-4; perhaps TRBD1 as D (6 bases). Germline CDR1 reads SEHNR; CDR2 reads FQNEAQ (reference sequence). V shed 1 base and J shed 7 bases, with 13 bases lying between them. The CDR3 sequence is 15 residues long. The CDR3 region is CASSLGSEGGEKLFF. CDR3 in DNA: TGTGCCAGCAGCTTAGGGAGCGAAGGGGGTGAAAAACTGTTTTTT.

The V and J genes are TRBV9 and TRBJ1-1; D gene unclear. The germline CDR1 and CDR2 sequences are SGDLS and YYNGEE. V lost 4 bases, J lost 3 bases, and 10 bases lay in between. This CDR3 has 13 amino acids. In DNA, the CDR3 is TGTGCCAGCAGCTCTATGGTGGACACTGAAGCTTTCTTT. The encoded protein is CASSSMVDTEAFF.

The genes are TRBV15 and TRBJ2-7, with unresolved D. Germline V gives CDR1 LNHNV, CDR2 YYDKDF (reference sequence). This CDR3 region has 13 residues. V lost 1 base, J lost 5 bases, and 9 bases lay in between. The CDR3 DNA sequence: TGTGCCACCAGCAGAGCCCCACAAGACGAGCAGTACTTC. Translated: CATSRAPQDEQYF.

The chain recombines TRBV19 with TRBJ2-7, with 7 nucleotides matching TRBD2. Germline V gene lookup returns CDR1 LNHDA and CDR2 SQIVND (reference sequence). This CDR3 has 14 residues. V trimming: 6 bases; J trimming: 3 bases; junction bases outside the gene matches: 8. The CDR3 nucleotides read TGTGCCAGTAGCCCCTGGGGGGGGGTCTACGAGCAGTACTTC. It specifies CASSPWGGVYEQYF.

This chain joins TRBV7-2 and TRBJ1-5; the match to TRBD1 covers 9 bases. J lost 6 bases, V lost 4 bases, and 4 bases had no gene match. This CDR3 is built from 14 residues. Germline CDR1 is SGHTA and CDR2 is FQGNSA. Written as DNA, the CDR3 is TGTGCCAGCAGCTCGACAGGGGGAAGTCAGCCCCAGCATTTT. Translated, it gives CASSSTGGSQPQHF.

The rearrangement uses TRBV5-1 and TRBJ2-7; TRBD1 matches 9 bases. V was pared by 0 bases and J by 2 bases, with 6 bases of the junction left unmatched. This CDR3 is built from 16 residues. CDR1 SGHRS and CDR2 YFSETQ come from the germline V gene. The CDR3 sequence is CASSLEPGTGPYEQYF. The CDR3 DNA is TGCGCCAGCAGCTTGGAACCCGGGACAGGGCCCTACGAGCAGTACTTC.

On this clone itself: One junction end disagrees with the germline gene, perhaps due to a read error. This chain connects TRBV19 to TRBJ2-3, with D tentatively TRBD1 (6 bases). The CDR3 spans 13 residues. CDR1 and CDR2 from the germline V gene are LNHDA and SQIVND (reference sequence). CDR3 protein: CASSSGRGDAQYF. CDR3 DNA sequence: TGTGCCAGTAGTTCCGGCAGGGGAGATGCGCAGTATTTT.

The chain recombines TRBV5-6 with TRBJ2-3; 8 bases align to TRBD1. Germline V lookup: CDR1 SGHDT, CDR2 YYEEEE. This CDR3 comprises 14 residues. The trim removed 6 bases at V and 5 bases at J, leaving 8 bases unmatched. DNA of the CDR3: TGTGCCAGCATAGGGACAGGAGGGGAAGATACGCAGTATTTT. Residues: CASIGTGGEDTQYF.

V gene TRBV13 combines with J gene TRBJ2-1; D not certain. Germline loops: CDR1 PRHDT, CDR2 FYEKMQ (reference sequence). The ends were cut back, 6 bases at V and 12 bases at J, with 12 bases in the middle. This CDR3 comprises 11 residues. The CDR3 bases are TGTGCCAGCAGTAAGACTGGTGGGCAGTTCTTC. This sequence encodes CASSKTGGQFF.

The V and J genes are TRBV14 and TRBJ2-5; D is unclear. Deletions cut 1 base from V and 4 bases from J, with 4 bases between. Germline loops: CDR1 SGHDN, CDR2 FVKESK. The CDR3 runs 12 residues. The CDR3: CASSQAGETQYF. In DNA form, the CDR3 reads TGTGCCAGCAGCCAAGCCGGAGAGACCCAGTACTTC.

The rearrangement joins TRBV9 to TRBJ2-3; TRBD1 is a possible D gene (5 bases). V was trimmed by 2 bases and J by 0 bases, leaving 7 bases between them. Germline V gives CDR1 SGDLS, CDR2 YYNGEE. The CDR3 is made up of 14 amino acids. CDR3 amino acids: CASSVAGSTDTQYF. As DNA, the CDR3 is TGTGCCAGCAGCGTCGCAGGGAGCACAGATACGCAGTATTTT.

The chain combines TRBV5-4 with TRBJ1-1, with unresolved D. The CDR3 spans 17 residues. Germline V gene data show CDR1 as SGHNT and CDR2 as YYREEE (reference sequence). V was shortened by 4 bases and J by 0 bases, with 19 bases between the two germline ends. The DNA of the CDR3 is TGTGCCAGCAGCCCGTCGCAAGGGTTGGGCGTGAACACTGAAGCTTTCTTT. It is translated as CASSPSQGLGVNTEAFF.

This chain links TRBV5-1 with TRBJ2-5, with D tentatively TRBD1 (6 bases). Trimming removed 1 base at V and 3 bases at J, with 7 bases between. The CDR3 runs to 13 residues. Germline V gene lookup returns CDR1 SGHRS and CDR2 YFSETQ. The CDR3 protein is CASSLPGEETQYF. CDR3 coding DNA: TGCGCCAGCAGCTTGCCAGGGGAAGAGACCCAGTACTTC.

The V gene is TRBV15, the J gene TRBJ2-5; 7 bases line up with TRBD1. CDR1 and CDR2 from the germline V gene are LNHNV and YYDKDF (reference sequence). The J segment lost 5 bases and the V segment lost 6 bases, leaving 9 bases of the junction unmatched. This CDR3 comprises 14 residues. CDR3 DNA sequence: TGTGCCACCAGTCAAGACAGGGTCGGGGAGACCCAGTACTTC. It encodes CATSQDRVGETQYF.

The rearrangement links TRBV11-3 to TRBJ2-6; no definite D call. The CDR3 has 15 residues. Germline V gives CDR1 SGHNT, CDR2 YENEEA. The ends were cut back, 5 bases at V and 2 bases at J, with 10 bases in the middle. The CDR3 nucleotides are TGTGCCAGCAGCGCTAGGGAAGCTGGGGCCAACGTCCTGACTTTC. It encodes CASSAREAGANVLTF.

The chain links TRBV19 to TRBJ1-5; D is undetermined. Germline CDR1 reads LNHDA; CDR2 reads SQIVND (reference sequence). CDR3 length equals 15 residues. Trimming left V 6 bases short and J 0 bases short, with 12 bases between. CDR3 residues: CASSYTSVSNQPQHF. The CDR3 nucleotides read TGTGCCAGTAGCTACACATCCGTTAGCAATCAGCCCCAGCATTTT.

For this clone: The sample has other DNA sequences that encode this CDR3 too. The CDR3 loop reads CASRGRGYEQYF. The CDR3 coding sequence is TGTGCCAGCAGAGGCAGAGGCTACGAGCAGTACTTC. J is TRBJ2-7 and V is TRBV6-5; D is unclear. V was cut by 6 bases and J by 3 bases, with 9 bases left in between. CDR3 length equals 12 residues. The germline CDR1 and CDR2 sequences are MNHEY and SVGAGI.

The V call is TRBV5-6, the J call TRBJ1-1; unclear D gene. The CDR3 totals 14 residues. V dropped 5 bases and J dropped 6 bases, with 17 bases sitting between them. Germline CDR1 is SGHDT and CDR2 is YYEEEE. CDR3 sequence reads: CASSFAGPRSEAFF. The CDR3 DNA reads TGTGCCAGCAGTTTTGCCGGGCCTCGATCTGAAGCTTTCTTT.

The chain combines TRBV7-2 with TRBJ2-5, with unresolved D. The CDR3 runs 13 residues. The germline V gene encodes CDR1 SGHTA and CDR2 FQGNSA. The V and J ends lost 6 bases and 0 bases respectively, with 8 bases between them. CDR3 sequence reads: CASRNGYQETQYF. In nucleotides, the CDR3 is TGTGCCAGCAGGAACGGTTACCAAGAGACCCAGTACTTC.

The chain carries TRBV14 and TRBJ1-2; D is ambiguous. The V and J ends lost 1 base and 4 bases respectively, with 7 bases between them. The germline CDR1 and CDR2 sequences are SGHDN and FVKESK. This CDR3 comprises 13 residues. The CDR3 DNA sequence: TGTGCCAGCAGCCAAGGACGGGCCTATGGCTACACCTTC. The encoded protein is CASSQGRAYGYTF.

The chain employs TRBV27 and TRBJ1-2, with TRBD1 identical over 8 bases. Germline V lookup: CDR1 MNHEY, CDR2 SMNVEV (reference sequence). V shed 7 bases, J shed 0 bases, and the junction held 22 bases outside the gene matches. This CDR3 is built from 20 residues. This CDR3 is CASTKSRAGGFSEANYGYTF. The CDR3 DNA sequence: TGTGCCAGCACCAAAAGTCGGGCAGGGGGCTTTTCGGAAGCTAACTATGGCTACACCTTC.

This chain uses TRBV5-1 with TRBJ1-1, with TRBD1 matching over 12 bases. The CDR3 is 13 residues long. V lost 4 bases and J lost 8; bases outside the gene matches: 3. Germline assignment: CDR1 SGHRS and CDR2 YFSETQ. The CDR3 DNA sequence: TGCGCCAGCAGCATGGGACAGGGGGCGGAAGCTTTCTTT. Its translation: CASSMGQGAEAFF.

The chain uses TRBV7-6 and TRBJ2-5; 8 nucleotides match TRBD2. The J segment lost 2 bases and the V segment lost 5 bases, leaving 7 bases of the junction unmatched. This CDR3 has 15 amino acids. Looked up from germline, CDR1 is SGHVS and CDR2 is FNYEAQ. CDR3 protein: CASSRMTSEQETQYF. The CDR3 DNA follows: TGTGCCAGCAGCCGTATGACTAGCGAGCAAGAGACCCAGTACTTC.

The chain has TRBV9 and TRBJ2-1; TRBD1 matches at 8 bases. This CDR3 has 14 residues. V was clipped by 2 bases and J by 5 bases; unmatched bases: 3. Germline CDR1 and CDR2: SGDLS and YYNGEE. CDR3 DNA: TGTGCCAGCAGCGTGGGACAGGCCCACAATGAGCAGTTCTTC. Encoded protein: CASSVGQAHNEQFF. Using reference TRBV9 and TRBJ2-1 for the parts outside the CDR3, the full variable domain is DSGVTQTPKHLITATGQRVTLRCSPRSGDLSVYWYQQSLDQGLQFLIQYYNGEERAKGNILERFSAQQFPDLHSELNLSSLELGDSALYFCASSVGQAHNEQFFGPGTRLTVL.

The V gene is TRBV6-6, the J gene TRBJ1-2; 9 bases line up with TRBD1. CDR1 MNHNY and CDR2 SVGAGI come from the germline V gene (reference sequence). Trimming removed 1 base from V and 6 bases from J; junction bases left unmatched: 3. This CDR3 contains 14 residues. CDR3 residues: CASSYLDRGDGYTF. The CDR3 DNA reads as TGTGCCAGCAGTTACTTGGACAGGGGCGATGGCTACACCTTC.

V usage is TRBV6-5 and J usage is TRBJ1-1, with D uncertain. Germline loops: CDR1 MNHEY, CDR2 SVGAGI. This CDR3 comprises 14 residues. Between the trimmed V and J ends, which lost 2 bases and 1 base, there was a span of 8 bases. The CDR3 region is CASSYGPANTEAFF. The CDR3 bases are TGTGCCAGCAGTTACGGTCCGGCGAACACTGAAGCTTTCTTT.